The 12 T cell receptor beta chains reported below all come from one sample, sequenced in a study of Ad26.COV2.S vaccination and SARS-CoV-2 variants. Specified treatment: roughly 18 received Ad26.COV2.S at low or high dose, single or two shots; about 5 received placebo; per-sample allocation not given. Samples analyzed were those drawn on day 63 after the first vaccine or placebo injection. The protocol was immunoSEQ multiplex PCR, while the TCRdb copy is restricted to in-frame clones and leaves out a portion. The sample lists about 680,000 clones, around 92% occurring once. Sequencing used peripheral blood, obtained in a trial of Ad26.COV2.S vaccine versus placebo. The receptors stem from a person aged 18-60 years who received the Ad26.COV2.S COVID-19 vaccine or a placebo.

In nucleotides, the CDR3 is TGTGCCAGCAGTTCAATCCTCACAGATACGCAGTATTTT. Its translation: CASSSILTDTQYF. This chain connects TRBV6-5 to TRBJ2-3; D is unresolved. This CDR3 region has 13 residues. V was pared by 4 bases and J by 2 bases, with 7 bases between. Germline values: CDR1 MNHEY, CDR2 SVGAGI.

V and J are TRBV13 and TRBJ2-5; 7 bases match TRBD2. The CDR3 is made up of 15 amino acids. Trimming took 2 bases from V and 3 from J; bases not matched to a gene: 6. Germline CDR1 PRHDT, CDR2 FYEKMQ (reference sequence). Written as DNA, the CDR3 is TGTGCCAGCAGCTTACGAGCGGGGTGGAAAGAGACCCAGTACTTC. Encoded protein: CASSLRAGWKETQYF. The whole variable domain, filled in from reference TRBV13 and TRBJ2-5, reads AAGVIQSPRHLIKEKRETATLKCYPIPRHDTVYWYQQGPGQDPQFLISFYEKMQSDKGSIPDRFSAQQFSDYHSELNMSSLELGDSALYFCASSLRAGWKETQYFGPGTRLLVL.

The rearrangement links TRBV11-3 to TRBJ1-1; unclear D gene. The V gene lost 3 bases and the J gene lost 1 base, with 6 bases spanning the gap. This CDR3 comprises 13 residues. Per the germline V gene, CDR1 is SGHNT and CDR2 is YENEEA. For the CDR3, the DNA is TGTGCCAGCAGCTTGGCAAGGAACACTGAAGCTTTCTTT. Encoded protein: CASSLARNTEAFF. Looking up the rest from reference TRBV11-3 and TRBJ1-1 gives the full variable domain: EAGVVQSPRYKIIEKKQPVAFWCNPISGHNTLYWYLQNLGQGPELLIRYENEEAVDDSQLPKDRFSAERLKGVDSTLKIQPAELGDSAVYLCASSLARNTEAFFGQGTRLTVV.

This clone was detected only a few times. This chain links TRBV2 with TRBJ1-5; the D is unclear. Germline V gives CDR1 SNHLY, CDR2 FYNNEI. V lost 1 base, J lost 5 bases, and 6 bases lay in between. The CDR3 length is 13 residues. The CDR3 nucleotides are TGTGCCAGCAGTGAAGTCGGATATCAGCCCCAGCATTTT. Protein: CASSEVGYQPQHF.

This chain joins TRBV5-5 and TRBJ1-3; perhaps TRBD1 as D (6 bases). The CDR3 loop spans 16 amino acids. Germline values: CDR1 SGHKS, CDR2 YYEKEE (reference sequence). Deletions cut 1 base from V and 0 bases from J, with 11 bases between. For the CDR3, the DNA is TGTGCCAGCAGCTTGAACTTAGGGGGCTCTGGAAACACCATATATTTT. Encoded protein: CASSLNLGGSGNTIYF.

The chain joins TRBV10-2 to TRBJ2-3, with no clear D. The CDR3 spans 12 residues. V dropped 9 bases and J dropped 1 base, with 8 bases sitting between them. Germline CDR1 and CDR2: WSHSY and SAAADI. DNA for the CDR3: TGCGCCAGTAGAACGGGCACAGATACGCAGTATTTT. It is translated as CASRTGTDTQYF.

In this sample, this clone turned up a few times. The chain employs TRBV12-5 and TRBJ1-1; D is uncertain. This CDR3 has 13 residues. The germline V and J ends were trimmed by 7 bases and 1 base, with 10 bases remaining between them. The V gene's germline CDR1 is LGHNT and CDR2 FRNRAP. CDR3 sequence (DNA): TGTGCTAGTGCCTTTGACGGGAACACTGAAGCTTTCTTT. It translates to CASAFDGNTEAFF.

The chain recombines TRBV5-8 with TRBJ2-5; the D is unclear. Germline assignment: CDR1 SGHTS and CDR2 YDEGEE. With 1 base removed from V and 5 bases from J, the gap between germline ends came to 12 bases. The length of the CDR3 is 14 residues. CDR3 nucleotides: TGTGCCAGCAGCTTGTTTCTGGGAACGGAGACCCAGTACTTC. Protein product: CASSLFLGTETQYF.

V usage is TRBV7-2 and J usage is TRBJ2-7; D is possibly TRBD1 or TRBD2 (7 bases each). The CDR3 runs to 13 residues. Germline V gene lookup returns CDR1 SGHTA and CDR2 FQGNSA. V lost 5 bases to trimming and J lost 5 bases, with 13 bases between them. Here the CDR3 reads CASSGQGGDEQYF. CDR3 coding DNA: TGTGCCAGCAGCGGCCAGGGGGGGGACGAGCAGTACTTC.

This chain's CDR3 is CATRETNTGELFF. DNA of the CDR3: TGTGCCACGCGGGAGACGAACACCGGGGAGCTGTTTTTT. The rearrangement joins TRBV24-1 to TRBJ2-2; 7 nucleotides align to TRBD2. The germline V gene has CDR1 KGHDR and CDR2 SFDVKD. CDR3 length equals 13 residues. V shed 10 bases and J 0 bases; nucleotides not matched to a gene: 1.

The V gene is TRBV10-3, the J gene TRBJ2-1, with 16 bases lining up with TRBD2. The CDR3 is 17 amino acids. Germline trimming cut 4 bases from V and 6 bases from J; bases unmatched to any gene: 6. Germline V gives CDR1 ENHRY, CDR2 SYGVKD. CDR3 sequence reads: CAISGPGTSGRVNEQFF. In nucleotides, the CDR3 is TGTGCCATCAGTGGCCCCGGGACTAGCGGGAGGGTCAATGAGCAGTTCTTC.

This sequence joins TRBV6-2 or TRBV6-3 and TRBJ2-7; 7 nucleotides align to TRBD2. This CDR3 contains 15 residues. J was trimmed by 6 bases and V by 6 bases; bases with no gene match: 14. CDR1 MNHEY and CDR2 SVGEGT come from the germline V gene. The CDR3 coding sequence is TGTGCCAGCAGCCCACCGGGACTATGGCTCGGCGAGCAGTACTTC. It encodes CASSPPGLWLGEQYF.